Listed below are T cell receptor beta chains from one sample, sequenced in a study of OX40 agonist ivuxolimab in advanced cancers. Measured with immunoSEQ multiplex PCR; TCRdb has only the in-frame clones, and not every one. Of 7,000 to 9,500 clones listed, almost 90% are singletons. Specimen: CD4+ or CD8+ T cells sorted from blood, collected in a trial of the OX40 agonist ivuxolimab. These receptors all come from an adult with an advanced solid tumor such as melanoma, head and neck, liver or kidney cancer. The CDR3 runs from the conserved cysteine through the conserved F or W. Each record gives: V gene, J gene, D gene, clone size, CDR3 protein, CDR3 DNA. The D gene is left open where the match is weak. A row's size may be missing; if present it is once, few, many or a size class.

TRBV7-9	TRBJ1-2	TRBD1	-	CASSLGAGQSYGYTF	TGTGCCAGCAGTTTAGGGGCGGGACAGAGCTATGGCTACACCTTC
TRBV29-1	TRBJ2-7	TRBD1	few	CSVGQGAYEQYF	TGCAGCGTTGGACAGGGGGCCTACGAGCAGTACTTC
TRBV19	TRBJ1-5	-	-	CASSISTRGSQPQHF	TGTGCCAGTAGTATCTCGACCCGGGGCAGTCAGCCCCAGCATTTT
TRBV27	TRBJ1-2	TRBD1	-	CASSTGTGLGYTF	TGTGCCAGCAGCACCGGGACAGGGTTGGGCTACACCTTC
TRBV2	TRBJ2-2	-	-	CASSEGTGGMNTGELFF	TGTGCCAGCAGTGAAGGGACTGGCGGAATGAACACCGGGGAGCTGTTTTTT
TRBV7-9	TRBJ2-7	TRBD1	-	CASTTGVSEQYF	TGTGCCAGCACAACAGGGGTTAGCGAGCAGTACTTC
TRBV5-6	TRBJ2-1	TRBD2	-	CASSLESSGVIYNEQFF	TGTGCCAGCAGCTTGGAGTCTAGCGGCGTAATATACAATGAGCAGTTCTTC
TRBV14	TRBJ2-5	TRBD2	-	CASSLFLAGGRETQYF	TGTGCCAGCAGCCTCTTTCTAGCGGGGGGTCGCGAGACCCAGTACTTC
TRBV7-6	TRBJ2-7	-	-	CASSPGGTYEQYF	TGTGCCAGCAGCCCCGGGGGTACCTACGAGCAGTACTTC
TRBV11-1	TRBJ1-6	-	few	CASSFSGPNSPLHF	TGTGCCAGCAGCTTTTCGGGACCTAATTCACCCCTCCACTTT
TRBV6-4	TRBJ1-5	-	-	CASGVRHRGCYSNQPQHF	TGTGCCAGCGGGGTCAGGCACCGGGGTTGTTATAGCAATCAGCCCCAGCATTTT
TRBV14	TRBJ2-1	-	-	CASSQGGGGAYNEQFF	TGTGCCAGCAGCCAAGGAGGTGGGGGGGCTTACAATGAGCAGTTCTTC
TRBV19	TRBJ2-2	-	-	CASSIYSGTGELFF	TGTGCCAGTAGTATATATTCGGGGACCGGGGAGCTGTTTTTT
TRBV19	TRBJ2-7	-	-	CASTPAGSTYEQYF	TGTGCCAGTACCCCGGCAGGGAGCACCTACGAGCAGTACTTC